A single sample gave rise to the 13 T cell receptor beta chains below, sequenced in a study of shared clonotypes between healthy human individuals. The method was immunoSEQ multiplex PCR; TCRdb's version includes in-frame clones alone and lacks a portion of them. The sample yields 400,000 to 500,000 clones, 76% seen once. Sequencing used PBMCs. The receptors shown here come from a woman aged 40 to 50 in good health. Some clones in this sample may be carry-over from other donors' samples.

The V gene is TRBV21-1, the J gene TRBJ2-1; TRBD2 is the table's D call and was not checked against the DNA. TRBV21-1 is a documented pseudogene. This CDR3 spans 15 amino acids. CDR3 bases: TGTGCCAGCAGCAAACCCGGGAAGCCCTACAATGAGCAGTTCTTC. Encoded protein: CASSKPGKPYNEQFF.

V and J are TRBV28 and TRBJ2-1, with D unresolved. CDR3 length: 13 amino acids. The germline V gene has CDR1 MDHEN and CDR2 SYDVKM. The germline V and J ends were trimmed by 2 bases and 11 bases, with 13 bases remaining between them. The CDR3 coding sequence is TGTGCCAGCAGTTTAATGGGCAGGCCAAAGCAGTTCTTC. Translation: CASSLMGRPKQFF.

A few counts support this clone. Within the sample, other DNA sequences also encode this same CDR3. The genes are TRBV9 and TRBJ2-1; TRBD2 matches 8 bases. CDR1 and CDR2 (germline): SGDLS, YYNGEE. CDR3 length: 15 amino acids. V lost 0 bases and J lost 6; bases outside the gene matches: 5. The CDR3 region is CASSVEGTRGNEQFF. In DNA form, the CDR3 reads TGTGCCAGCAGCGTAGAAGGGACTAGGGGCAATGAGCAGTTCTTC.

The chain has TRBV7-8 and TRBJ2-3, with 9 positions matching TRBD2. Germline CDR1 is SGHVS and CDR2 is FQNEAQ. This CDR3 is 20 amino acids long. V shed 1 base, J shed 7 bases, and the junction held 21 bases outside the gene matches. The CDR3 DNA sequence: TGTGCCAGCAGCTTAGAGGCGGGGGCAGGAGGTAGCGGGAGTACGCATACGCAGTATTTT. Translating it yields CASSLEAGAGGSGSTHTQYF.

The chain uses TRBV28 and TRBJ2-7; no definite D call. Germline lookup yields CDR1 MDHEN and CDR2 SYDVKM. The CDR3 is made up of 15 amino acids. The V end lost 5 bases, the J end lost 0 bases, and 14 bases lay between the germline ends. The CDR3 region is CASSPPRQDSYEQYF. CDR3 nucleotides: TGTGCCAGCAGTCCCCCACGGCAAGACTCCTACGAGCAGTACTTC.

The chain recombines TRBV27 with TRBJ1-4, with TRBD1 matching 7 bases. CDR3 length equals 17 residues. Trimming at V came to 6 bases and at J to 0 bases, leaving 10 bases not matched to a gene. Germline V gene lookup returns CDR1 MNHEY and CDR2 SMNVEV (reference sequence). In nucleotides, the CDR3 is TGTGCCAGCAGCCCTGGTCGGGGACAGCCAACTAATGAAAAACTGTTTTTT. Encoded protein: CASSPGRGQPTNEKLFF.

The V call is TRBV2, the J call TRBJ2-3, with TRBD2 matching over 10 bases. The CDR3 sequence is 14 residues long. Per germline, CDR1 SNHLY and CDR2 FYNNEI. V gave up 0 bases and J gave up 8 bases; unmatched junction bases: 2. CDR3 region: CASSEASSGSTQYF. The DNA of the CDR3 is TGTGCCAGCAGTGAAGCTTCTAGCGGGAGTACGCAGTATTTT.

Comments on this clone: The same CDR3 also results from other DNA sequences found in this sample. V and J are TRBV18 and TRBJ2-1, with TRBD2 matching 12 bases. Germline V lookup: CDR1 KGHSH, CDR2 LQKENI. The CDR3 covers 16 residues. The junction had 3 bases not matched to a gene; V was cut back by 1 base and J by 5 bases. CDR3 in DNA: TGTGCCAGCTCACCACAAAGGACTAGCGGGAACAATGAGCAGTTCTTC. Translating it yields CASSPQRTSGNNEQFF.

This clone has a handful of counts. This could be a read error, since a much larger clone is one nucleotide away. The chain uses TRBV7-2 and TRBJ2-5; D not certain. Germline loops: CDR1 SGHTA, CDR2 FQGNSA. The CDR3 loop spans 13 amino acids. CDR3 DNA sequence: TGTGCCAGCAGCTTAGTACAGCAAGGGACCCAGTACTTC. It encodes CASSLVQQGTQYF.

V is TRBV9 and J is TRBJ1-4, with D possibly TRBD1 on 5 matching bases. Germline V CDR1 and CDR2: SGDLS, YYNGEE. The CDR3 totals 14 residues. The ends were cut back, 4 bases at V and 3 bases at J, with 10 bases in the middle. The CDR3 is CASSPGGANEKLFF. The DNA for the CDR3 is TGTGCCAGCAGCCCGGGGGGGGCTAATGAAAAACTGTTTTTT.

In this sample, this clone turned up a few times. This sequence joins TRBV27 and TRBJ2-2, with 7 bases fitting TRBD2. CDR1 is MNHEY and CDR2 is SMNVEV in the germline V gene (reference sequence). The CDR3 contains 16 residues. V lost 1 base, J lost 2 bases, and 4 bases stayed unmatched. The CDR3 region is CASSLLGGANTGELFF. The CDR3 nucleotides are TGTGCCAGCAGTTTATTGGGAGGGGCCAACACCGGGGAGCTGTTTTTT.

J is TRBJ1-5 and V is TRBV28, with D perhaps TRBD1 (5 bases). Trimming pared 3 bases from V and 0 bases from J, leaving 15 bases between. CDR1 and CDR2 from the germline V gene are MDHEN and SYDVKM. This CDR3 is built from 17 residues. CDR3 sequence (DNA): TGTGCCAGCAGTTTCTTCGGACACTCCAATAGCAATCAGCCCCAGCATTTT. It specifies CASSFFGHSNSNQPQHF.

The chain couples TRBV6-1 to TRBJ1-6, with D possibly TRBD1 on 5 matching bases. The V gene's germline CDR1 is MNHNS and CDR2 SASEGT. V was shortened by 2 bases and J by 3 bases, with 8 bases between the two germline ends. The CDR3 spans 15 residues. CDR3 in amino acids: CASSELGVYNSPLHF. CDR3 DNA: TGTGCCAGCAGTGAACTAGGGGTCTATAATTCACCCCTCCACTTT.